This TCR beta chain derives from a study of blood T cell repertoires in COVID-19. Study context: Some COVID-19 samples were acute and others convalescent; all came from the United States, Italy and Spain.

Some clones are missing from TCRdb's copy, which holds only in-frame ones; the method was immunoSEQ multiplex PCR. In the table there are tens of thousands of clones, 75% to 80% of which are singletons. This CDR3 has 12 residues. Per the germline V gene, CDR1 is MNHEY and CDR2 is SMNVEV (reference sequence). V gave up 6 bases and J gave up 8 bases, with 13 bases separating them. This sequence was found in a woman in her 70s with acute or convalescent COVID-19. The chain recombines TRBV27 with TRBJ1-1; D remains unclear. Material for sequencing was peripheral blood. The CDR3 is CASRFPSGEAFF. CDR3 nucleotide sequence: TGTGCCAGCAGGTTCCCGAGCGGGGAAGCTTTCTTT.